This T cell receptor beta chain was identified during a study of cytomegalovirus exposure and HLA in healthy donors. Deletions cut 2 bases from V and 2 bases from J, with 16 bases between. Germline lookup yields CDR1 MNHNS and CDR2 SASEGT. The CDR3 covers 16 residues. This clone was seen only once. The PCR contained 60 Vbeta and 13 Jbeta primers. Only in-frame clones appear in the TCRdb table, and some are missing; sequencing was by immunoSEQ multiplex PCR. This table holds approximately 110,000 clones, approximately 80% found once. What was sequenced was PBMCs. The TCR originated in a middle-aged man in good health and CMV-seronegative. J is TRBJ2-7 and V is TRBV6-1; the D gene is possibly TRBD2 (6 bases). As DNA, the CDR3 is TGTGCCAGCAGTGAATGGGATGGCGGGACGGCCTACGAGCAGTACTTC. As protein: CASSEWDGGTAYEQYF.